The rows below give T cell receptor beta chains drawn from one sample of a study of CD8 T cells in ankylosing spondylitis. TCRdb fed the 5' RACE reads into MiXCR, producing one record per CDR3 protein. The profile shows 80,000 to 100,000 distinct CDR3 sequences, about 8.3% of them singletons. Sequencing was performed on blood, either unsorted or a sorted T cell fraction (not recorded which). The source of these receptors is a male donor with ankylosing spondylitis or in good health (not recorded which). Both conserved end residues are part of each CDR3. D genes are given only for firm matches. Not every row has a clone size; where given, it reads once, few, many or a size class.

TRBV20-1	TRBJ2-5	few	-	TGCTGCGCTAGGGCCCTAGAAACCGGGACTGAGAAAGTGACCCAGTACTTC	CCARALETGTEKVTQYF
TRBV7-8	TRBJ1-3	many	TRBD1	TGTGCCAGCAGCTTAGGCCGGACAGGGCGCTCTGGAAACACCATATATTTT	CASSLGRTGRSGNTIYF
TRBV29-1	TRBJ2-1	many	TRBD2	TGCAGCGTTGGAGGGGTCGGGACGGGGGGGAATGAGCAGTTCTTC	CSVGGVGTGGNEQFF
TRBV5-5	TRBJ2-1	many	TRBD2	TGTGCCAGCAGCCCTACTAGCGGGAAGGCCAATGAGCAGTTCTTC	CASSPTSGKANEQFF
TRBV20-1	TRBJ1-2	many	-	TGCAGTGCTAGAATACCCAACTATGGCTACACCTTC	CSARIPNYGYTF
TRBV7-9	TRBJ2-3	many	TRBD1	TGTGCCAGCAGCCACGGACAGGGGGAAAGCACAGATACGCAGTATTTT	CASSHGQGESTDTQYF
TRBV5-1	TRBJ2-3	many	-	TGCGCCAGCGGGGGACAAGACACAGATACGCAGTATTTT	CASGGQDTDTQYF
TRBV2	TRBJ2-5	-	-	TGTGCCAGCAACCCTACGGGTCCAGAGACCCAGTACTTC	CASNPTGPETQYF
TRBV6-5	TRBJ1-5	many	-	TGTGCCAGCAGTTACCGGGGGGACGTAGTTGGCAATCAGCCCCAGCATTTT	CASSYRGDVVGNQPQHF
TRBV29-1	TRBJ1-1	few	-	TGCAGCGTTGAAGAAGGGACGGCTTTCTTT	CSVEEGTAFF
TRBV2	TRBJ1-2	many	-	TGTGCCAGCAGTGTATCGACAGCAGGCTACACCTTC	CASSVSTAGYTF
TRBV7-7	TRBJ1-1	many	-	TGTGCTAGCAGAGGGGCAGGCCAGGTACTCCTAGAAGCTTTCTTT	CASRGAGQVLLEAFF
TRBV6-2/TRBV6-3	TRBJ2-1	many	TRBD2	TGTGCCAGCAGTACGCTAGCGGGAGGGGACTCCTACAATGAGCAGTTCTTC	CASSTLAGGDSYNEQFF
TRBV11-2	TRBJ2-7	many	TRBD2	TGTGCCAGCAGCTTAGTATTCCTAGCGGGAGCCTACGAGCAGTACTTC	CASSLVFLAGAYEQYF
TRBV11-2	TRBJ2-3	many	-	TGTGCCAGCAGCTCGGGACTGGGCACAGATACGCAGTATTTT	CASSSGLGTDTQYF
TRBV7-2	TRBJ2-5	many	-	TGTGCCAGCAGCGAGATACCGGGCCCTCAAGAGACCCAGTACTTC	CASSEIPGPQETQYF
TRBV10-3	TRBJ2-1	few	-	TGTGCCATCCAACGACAGGTTTACGGCAATGAGCAGTTCTTC	CAIQRQVYGNEQFF
TRBV12-3/TRBV12-4	TRBJ1-6	many	TRBD1	TGTGCCAGCAGTTTCGGACAGGGGGATTCACCCCTCCACTTT	CASSFGQGDSPLHF
TRBV18	TRBJ2-1	many	-	TGTGCCAGCTCACCTCCCGGGAGTGAGCAGTTCTTC	CASSPPGSEQFF
TRBV29-1	TRBJ2-1	many	-	TGCAGCGGGTCAGGGCTGGGTTTTGAGGAGCAGTTCTTC	CSGSGLGFEEQFF
TRBV6-1	TRBJ1-3	many	-	TGTGCCAGCAGAGCCCAGGGGAGCTCTGGAAACACCATATATTTT	CASRAQGSSGNTIYF
TRBV27	TRBJ2-1	many	TRBD2	TGTGCCAGCAGTCCCATCCAGATTACCGGGACTATAAGAGATGAGCAGTTCTTC	CASSPIQITGTIRDEQFF
TRBV5-1	TRBJ2-5	many	-	TGCGCCAGCAGCTTGTGGGAGACCCAGTACTTC	CASSLWETQYF
TRBV12-5	TRBJ2-2	many	-	TGTGCTAGTGGTTTGGTACACGGAAAAACGAACACCGGGGAGCTGTTTTTT	CASGLVHGKTNTGELFF
TRBV10-3	TRBJ2-1	many	TRBD2	TGTGCCATCAGTCCTACTAGCGGGAGGGCCGATCGAGAGCAGTTCTTC	CAISPTSGRADREQFF
TRBV18	TRBJ1-1	many	TRBD1	TGTGCCAGCTCTGAAGGAGTCCCGGGACAGGGGCACACTGAAGCTTTCTTT	CASSEGVPGQGHTEAFF